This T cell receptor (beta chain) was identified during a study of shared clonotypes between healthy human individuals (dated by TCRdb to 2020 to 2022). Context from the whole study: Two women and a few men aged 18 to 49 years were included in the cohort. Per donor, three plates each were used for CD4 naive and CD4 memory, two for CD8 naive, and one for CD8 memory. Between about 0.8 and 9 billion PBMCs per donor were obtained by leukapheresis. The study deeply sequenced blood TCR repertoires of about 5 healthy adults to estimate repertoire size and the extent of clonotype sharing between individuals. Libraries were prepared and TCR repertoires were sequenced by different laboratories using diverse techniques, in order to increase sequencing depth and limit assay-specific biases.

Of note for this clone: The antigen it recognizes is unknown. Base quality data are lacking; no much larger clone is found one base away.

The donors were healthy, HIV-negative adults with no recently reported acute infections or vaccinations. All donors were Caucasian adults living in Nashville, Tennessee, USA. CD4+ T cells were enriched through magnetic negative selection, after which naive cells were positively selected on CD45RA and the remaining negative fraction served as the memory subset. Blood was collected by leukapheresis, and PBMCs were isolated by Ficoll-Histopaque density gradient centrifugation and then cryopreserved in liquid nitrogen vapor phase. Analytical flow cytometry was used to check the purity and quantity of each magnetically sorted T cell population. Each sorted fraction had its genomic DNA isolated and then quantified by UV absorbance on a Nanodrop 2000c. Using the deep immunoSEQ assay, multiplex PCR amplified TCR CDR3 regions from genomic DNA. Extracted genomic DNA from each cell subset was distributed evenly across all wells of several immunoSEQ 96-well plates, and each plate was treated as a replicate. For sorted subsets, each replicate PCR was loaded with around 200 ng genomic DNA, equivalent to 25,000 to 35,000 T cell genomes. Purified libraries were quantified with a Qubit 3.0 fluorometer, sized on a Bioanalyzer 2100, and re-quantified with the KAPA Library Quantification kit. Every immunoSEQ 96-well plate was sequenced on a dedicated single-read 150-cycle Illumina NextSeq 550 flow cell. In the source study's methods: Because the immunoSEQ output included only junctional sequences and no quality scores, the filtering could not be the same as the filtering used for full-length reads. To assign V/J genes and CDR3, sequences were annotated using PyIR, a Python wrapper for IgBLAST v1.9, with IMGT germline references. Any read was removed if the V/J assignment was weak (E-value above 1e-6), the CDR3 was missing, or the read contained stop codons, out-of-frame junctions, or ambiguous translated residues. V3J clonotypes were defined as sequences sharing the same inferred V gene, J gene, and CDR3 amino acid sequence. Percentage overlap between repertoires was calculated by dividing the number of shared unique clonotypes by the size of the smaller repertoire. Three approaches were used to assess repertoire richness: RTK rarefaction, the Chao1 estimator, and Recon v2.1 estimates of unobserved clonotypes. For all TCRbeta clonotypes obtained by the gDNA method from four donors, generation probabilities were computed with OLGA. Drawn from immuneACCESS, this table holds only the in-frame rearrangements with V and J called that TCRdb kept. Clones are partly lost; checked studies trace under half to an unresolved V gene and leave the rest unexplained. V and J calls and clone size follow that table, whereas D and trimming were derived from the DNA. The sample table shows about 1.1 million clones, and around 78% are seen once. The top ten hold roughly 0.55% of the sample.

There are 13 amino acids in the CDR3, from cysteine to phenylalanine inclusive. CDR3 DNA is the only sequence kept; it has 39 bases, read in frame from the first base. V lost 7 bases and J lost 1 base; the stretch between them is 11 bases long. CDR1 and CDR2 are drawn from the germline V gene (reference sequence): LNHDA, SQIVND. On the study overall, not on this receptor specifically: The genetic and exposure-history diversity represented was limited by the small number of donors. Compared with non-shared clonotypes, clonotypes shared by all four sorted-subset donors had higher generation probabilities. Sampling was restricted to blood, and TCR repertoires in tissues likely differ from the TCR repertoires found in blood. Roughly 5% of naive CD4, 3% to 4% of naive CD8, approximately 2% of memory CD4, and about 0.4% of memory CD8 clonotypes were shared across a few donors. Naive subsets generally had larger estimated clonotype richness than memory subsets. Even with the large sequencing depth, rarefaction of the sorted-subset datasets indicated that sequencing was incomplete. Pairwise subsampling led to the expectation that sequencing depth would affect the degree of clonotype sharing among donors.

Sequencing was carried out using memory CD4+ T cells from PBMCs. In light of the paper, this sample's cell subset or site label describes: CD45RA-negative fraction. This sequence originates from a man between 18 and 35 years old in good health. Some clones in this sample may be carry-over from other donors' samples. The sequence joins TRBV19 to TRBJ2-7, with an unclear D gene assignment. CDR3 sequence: CASKGLLSYEQYF. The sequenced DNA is TGTGCCAGTAAAGGGTTGCTATCCTACGAGCAGTACTTC.